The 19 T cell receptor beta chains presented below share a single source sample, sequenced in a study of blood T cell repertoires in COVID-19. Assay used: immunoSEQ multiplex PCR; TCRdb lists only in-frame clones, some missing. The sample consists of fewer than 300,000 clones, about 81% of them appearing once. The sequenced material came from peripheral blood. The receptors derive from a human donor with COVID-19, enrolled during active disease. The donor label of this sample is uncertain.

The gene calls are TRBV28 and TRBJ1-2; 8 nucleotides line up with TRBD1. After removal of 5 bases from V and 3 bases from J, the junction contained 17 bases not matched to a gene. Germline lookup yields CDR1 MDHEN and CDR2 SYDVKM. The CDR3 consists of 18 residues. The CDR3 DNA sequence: TGTGCCAGCAGTCCAATAGAGAAGCTGCCAGGGGGCGACTATGGCTACACCTTC. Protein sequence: CASSPIEKLPGGDYGYTF.

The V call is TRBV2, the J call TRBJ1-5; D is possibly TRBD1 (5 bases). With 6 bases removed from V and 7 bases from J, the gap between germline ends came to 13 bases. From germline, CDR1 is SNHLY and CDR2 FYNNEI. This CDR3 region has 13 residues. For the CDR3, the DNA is TGTGCCAGCAGCTCTCGGGGGGAGCAGCCCCAGCATTTT. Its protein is CASSSRGEQPQHF.

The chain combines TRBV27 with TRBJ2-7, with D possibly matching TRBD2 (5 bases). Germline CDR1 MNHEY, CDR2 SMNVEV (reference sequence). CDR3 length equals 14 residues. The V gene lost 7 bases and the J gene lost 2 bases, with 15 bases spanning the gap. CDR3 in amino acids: CASKNDYPPYEQYF. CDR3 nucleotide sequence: TGTGCCAGCAAAAATGACTACCCTCCCTACGAGCAGTACTTC.

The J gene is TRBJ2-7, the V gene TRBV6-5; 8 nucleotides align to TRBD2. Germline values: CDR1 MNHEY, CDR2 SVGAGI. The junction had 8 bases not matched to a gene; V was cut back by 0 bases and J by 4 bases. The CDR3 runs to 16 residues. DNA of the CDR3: TGTGCCAGCAGTTACTCGAAATGGACTAGCTCGTACGAGCAGTACTTC. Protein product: CASSYSKWTSSYEQYF.

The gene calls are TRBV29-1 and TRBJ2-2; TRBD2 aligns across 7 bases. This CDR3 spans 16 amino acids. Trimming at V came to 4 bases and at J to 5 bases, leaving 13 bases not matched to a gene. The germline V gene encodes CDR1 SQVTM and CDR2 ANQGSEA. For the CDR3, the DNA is TGCAGCGTTGGGGGCGCTGGGGCGGGAGCGACCGGGGAGCTGTTTTTT. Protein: CSVGGAGAGATGELFF.

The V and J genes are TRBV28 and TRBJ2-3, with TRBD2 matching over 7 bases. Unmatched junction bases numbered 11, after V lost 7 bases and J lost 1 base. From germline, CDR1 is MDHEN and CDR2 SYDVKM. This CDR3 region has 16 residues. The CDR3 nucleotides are TGTGCCAGCAAGGGCGGCGGGAGCGGGGGCACAGATACGCAGTATTTT. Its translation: CASKGGGSGGTDTQYF. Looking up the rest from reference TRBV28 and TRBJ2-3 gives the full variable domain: DVKVTQSSRYLVKRTGEKVFLECVQDMDHENMFWYRQDPGLGLRLIYFSYDVKMKEKGDIPEGYSVSREKKERFSLILESASTNQTSMYLCASKGGGSGGTDTQYFGPGTRLTVL.

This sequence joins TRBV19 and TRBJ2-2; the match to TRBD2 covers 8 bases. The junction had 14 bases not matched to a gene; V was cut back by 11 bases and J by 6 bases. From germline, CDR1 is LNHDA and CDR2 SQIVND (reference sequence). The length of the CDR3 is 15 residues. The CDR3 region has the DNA TGTGCCGCCCGGGGGGGGCGCATGGTGGCCGGGGAGCTGTTTTTT. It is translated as CAARGGRMVAGELFF.

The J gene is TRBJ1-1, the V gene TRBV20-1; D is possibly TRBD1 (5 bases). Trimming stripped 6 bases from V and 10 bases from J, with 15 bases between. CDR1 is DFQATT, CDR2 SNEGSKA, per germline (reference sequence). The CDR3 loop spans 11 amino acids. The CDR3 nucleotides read TGCAGTGCCACCACGGAAAGGGGAGCTTTCTTT. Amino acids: CSATTERGAFF.

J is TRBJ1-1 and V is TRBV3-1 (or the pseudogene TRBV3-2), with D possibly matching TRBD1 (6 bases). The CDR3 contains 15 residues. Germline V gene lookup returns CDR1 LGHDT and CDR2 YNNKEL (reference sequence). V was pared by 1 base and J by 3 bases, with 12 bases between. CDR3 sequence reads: CASSQVGPGDTEAFF. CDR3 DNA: TGTGCCAGCAGCCAAGTAGGGCCAGGGGACACTGAAGCTTTCTTT.

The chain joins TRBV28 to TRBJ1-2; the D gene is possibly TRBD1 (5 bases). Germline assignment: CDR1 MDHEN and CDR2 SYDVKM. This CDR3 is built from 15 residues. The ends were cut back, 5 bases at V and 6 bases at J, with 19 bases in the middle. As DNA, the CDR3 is TGTGCCAGCAGTCTTATACTCTCGGGGGAAGATGGCTACACCTTC. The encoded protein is CASSLILSGEDGYTF.

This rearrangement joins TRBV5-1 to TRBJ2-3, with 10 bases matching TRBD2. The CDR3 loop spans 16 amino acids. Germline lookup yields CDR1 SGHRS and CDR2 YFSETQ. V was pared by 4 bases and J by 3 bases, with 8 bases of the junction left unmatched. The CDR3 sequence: CASSPSGRAGTDTQYF. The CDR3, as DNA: TGCGCCAGCAGCCCGAGCGGGAGGGCCGGAACAGATACGCAGTATTTT. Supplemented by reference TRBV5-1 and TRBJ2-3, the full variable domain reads KAGVTQTPRYLIKTRGQQVTLSCSPISGHRSVSWYQQTPGQGLQFLFEYFSETQRNKGNFPGRFSGRQFSNSRSEMNVSTLELGDSALYLCASSPSGRAGTDTQYFGPGTRLTVL.

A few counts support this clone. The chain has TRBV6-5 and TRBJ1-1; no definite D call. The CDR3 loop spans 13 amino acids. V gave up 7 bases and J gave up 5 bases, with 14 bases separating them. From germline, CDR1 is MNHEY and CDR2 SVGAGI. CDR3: CASNSERGTEAFF. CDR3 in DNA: TGTGCCAGCAATTCGGAACGGGGAACTGAAGCTTTCTTT.

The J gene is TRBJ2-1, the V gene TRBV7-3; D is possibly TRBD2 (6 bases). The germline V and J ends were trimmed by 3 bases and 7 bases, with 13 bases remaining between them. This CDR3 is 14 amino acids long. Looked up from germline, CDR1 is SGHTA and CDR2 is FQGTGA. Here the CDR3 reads CASSFPGTRNEQFF. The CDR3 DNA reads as TGTGCCAGCAGCTTCCCAGGGACTCGGAATGAGCAGTTCTTC.

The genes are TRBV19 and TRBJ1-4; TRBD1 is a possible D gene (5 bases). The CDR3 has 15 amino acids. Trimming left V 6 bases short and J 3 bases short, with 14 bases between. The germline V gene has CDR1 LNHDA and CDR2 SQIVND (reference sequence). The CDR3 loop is CASSTARGSNEKLFF. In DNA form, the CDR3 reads TGTGCCAGTAGCACAGCCCGGGGGTCTAATGAAAAACTGTTTTTT.

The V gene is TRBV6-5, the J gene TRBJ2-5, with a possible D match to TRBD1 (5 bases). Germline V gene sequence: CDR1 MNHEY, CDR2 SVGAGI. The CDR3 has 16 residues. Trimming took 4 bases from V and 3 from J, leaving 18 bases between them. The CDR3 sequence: CASSSGRQGIEETQYF. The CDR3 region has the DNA TGTGCCAGCAGTTCCGGTCGGCAGGGAATTGAAGAGACCCAGTACTTC.

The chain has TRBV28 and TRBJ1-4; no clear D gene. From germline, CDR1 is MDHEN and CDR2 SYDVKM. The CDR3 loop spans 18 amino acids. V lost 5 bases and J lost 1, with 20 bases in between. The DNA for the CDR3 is TGTGCCAGCAGTCGATCCGGGCCCGGGGAGCGAACTAATGAAAAACTGTTTTTT. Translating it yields CASSRSGPGERTNEKLFF.

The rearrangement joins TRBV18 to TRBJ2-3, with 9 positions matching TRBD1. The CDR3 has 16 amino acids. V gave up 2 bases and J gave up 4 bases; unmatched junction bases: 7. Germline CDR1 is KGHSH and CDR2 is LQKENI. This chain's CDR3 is CASSPTDRGVADTQYF. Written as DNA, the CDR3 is TGTGCCAGCTCACCAACGGACAGGGGAGTTGCAGATACGCAGTATTTT. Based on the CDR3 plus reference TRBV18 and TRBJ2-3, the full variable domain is NAGVMQNPRHLVRRRGQEARLRCSPMKGHSHVYWYRQLPEEGLKFMVYLQKENIIDESGMPKERFSAEFPKEGPSILRIQQVVRGDSAAYFCASSPTDRGVADTQYFGPGTRLTVL.

The CDR3 DNA reads TGTGCCAGCAATGCGATAGCGGCGAACACCGGGGAGCTGTTTTTT. Amino acids: CASNAIAANTGELFF. The J gene is TRBJ2-2, the V gene TRBV9; a weak D match, TRBD2 (6 bases). Trimming removed 6 bases from V and 0 bases from J, with 12 bases in between. Per germline, CDR1 SGDLS and CDR2 YYNGEE. The CDR3 covers 15 residues.

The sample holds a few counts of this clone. The CDR3 sequence: CASSQDLIGTNYGYTF. Here the CDR3 DNA reads TGTGCCAGCAGCCAGGATCTTATCGGGACTAACTATGGCTACACCTTC. The V gene is TRBV3-1 (or the pseudogene TRBV3-2), the J gene TRBJ1-2; the D is unclear. CDR1 and CDR2 (germline): LGHDT, YNNKEL (reference sequence). V dropped 3 bases and J dropped 0 bases, with 14 bases sitting between them. The length of the CDR3 is 16 residues.